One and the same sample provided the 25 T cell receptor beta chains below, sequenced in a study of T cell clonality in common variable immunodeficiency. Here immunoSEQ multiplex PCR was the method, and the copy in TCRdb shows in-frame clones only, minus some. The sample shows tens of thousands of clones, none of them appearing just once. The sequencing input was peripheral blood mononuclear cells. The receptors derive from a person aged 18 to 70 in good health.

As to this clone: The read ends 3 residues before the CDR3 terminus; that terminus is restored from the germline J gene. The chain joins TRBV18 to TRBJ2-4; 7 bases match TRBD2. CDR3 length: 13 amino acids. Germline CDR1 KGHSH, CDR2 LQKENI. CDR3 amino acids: CASSSRGTYGQYF. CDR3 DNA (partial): TGTGCCAGCTCATCGCGGGGGACCTATGGT.

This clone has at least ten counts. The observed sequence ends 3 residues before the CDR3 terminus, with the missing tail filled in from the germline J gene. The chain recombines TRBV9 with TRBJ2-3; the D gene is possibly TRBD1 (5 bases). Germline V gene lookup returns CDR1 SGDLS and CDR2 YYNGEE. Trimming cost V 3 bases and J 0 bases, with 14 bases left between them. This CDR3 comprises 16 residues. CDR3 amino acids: CASSDAGHKSTDTQYF. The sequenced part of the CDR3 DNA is TGTGCCAGCAGCGACGCTGGACACAAGAGCACAGATACG.

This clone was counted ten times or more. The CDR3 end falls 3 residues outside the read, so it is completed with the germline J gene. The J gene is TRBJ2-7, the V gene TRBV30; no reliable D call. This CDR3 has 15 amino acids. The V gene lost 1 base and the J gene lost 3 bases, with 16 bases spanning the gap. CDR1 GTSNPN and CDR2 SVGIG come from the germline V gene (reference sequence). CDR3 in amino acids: CAWSAKIDSGYEQYF. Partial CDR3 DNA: TGTGCCTGGAGTGCCAAAATCGACTCCGGCTACGAG.

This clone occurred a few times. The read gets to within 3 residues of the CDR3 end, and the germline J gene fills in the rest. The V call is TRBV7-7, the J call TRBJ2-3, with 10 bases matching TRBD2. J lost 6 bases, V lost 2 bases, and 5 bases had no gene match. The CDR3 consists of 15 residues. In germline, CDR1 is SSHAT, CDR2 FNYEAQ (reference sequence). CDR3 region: CASSLSLAGADTQYF. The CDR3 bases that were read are TGTGCCAGCAGCTTAAGCCTAGCGGGAGCCGATACG.

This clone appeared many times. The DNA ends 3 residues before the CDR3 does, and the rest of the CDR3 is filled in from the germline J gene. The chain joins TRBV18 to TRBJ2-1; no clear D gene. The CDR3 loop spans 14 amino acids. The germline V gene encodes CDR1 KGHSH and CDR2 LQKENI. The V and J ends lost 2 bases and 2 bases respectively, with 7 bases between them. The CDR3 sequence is CASSPGLPYNEQFF. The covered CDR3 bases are TGTGCCAGCTCACCAGGCTTACCCTACAATGAG.

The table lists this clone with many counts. The CDR3 sequence: CASSTIGEDTQYF. The part of the CDR3 DNA that was read is TGTGCCAGCAGCACCATAGGGGAGGATACG. The chain carries TRBV7-7 and TRBJ2-3, with D possibly being TRBD1 or TRBD2 (5 bases each). The read gets to within 3 residues of the CDR3 end, and the germline J gene fills in the rest. The length of the CDR3 is 13 residues. The germline V gene encodes CDR1 SSHAT and CDR2 FNYEAQ (reference sequence). V was pared by 5 bases and J by 6 bases, with 12 bases between.

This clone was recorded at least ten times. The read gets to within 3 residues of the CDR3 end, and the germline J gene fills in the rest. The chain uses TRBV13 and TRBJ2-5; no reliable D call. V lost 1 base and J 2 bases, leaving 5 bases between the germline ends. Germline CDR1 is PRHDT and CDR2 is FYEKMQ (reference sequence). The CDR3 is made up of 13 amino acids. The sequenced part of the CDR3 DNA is TGTGCCAGCAGCTTAGAACGGCAAGAGACC. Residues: CASSLERQET. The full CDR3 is CASSLERQETQYF. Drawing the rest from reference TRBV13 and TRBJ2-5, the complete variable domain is AAGVIQSPRHLIKEKRETATLKCYPIPRHDTVYWYQQGPGQDPQFLISFYEKMQSDKGSIPDRFSAQQFSDYHSELNMSSLELGDSALYFCASSLERQETQYFGPGTRLLVL.

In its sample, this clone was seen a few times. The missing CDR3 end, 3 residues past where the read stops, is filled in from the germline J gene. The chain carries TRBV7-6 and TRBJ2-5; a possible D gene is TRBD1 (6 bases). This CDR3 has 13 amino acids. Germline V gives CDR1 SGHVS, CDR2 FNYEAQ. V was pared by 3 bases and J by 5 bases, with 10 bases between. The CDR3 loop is CASSFTGLETQYF. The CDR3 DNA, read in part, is TGTGCCAGCAGCTTTACAGGGTTGGAGACC.

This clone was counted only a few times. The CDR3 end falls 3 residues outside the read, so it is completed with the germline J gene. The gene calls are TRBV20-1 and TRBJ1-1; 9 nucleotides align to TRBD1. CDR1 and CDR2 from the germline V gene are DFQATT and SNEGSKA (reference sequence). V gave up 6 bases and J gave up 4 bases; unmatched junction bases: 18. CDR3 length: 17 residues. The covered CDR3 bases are TGCAGTGCCAGACAGTCTTCCGGGACAGGGAGCATCACTGAA. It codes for CSARQSSGTGSITE. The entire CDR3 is CSARQSSGTGSITEAFF.

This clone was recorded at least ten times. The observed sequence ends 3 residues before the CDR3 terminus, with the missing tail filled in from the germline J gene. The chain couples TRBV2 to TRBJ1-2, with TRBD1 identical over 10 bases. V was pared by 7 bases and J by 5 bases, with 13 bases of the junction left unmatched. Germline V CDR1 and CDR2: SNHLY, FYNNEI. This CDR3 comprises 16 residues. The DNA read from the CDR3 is TGTGCCAGCAACGGACAGGGGGAAATCGTGGATTATGGC. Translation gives CASNGQGEIVDYG. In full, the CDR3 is CASNGQGEIVDYGYTF.

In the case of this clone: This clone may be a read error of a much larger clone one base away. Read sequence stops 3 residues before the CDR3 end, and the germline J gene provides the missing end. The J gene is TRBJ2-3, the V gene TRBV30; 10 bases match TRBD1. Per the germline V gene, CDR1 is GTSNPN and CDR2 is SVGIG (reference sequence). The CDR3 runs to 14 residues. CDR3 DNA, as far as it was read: TGTGCCTGGAGCGGACAGGGGGAGTATCAGCCG. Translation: CAWSGQGEYQP. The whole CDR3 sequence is CAWSGQGEYQPQYF.

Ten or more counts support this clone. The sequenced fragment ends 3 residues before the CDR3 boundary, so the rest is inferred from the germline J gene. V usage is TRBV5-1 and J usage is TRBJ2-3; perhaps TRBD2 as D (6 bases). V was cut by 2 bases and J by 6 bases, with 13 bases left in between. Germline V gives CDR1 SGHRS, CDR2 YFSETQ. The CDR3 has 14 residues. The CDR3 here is CASSFFVGGDTQYF. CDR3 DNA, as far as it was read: TGCGCCAGCAGCTTCTTCGTTGGGGGGGATACG. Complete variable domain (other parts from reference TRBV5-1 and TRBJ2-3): KAGVTQTPRYLIKTRGQQVTLSCSPISGHRSVSWYQQTPGQGLQFLFEYFSETQRNKGNFPGRFSGRQFSNSRSEMNVSTLELGDSALYLCASSFFVGGDTQYFGPGTRLTVL.

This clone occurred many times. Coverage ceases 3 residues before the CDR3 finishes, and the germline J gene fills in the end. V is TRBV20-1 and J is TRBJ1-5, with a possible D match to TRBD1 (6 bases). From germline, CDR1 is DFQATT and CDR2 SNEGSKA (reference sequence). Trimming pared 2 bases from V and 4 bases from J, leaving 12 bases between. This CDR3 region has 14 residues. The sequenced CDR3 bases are TGCAGTGCTAGAATCGGACAGACAAATCAGCCC. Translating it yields CSARIGQTNQP. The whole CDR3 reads CSARIGQTNQPQHF.

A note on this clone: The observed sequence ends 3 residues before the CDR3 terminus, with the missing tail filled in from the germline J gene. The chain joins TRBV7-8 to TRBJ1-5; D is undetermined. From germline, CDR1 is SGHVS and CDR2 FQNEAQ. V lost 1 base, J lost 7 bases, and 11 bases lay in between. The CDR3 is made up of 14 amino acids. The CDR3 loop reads CASSLDIEWQPQHF. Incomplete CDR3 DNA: TGTGCCAGCAGCTTAGATATAGAATGGCAGCCC.

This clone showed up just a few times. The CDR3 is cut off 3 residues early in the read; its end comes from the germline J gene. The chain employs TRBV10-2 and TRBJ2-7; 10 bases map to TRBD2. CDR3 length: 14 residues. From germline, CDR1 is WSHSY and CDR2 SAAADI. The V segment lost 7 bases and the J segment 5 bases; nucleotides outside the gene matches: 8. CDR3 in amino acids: CASTQRGGINEQYF. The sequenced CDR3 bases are TGCGCCAGCACCCAGCGGGGGGGCATCAACGAG.

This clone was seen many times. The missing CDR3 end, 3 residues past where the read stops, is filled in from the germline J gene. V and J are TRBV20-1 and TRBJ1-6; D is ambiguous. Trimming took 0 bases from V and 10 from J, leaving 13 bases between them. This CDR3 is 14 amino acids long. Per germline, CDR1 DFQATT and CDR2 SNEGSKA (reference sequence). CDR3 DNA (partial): TGCAGTGCTAGAGATCGAGGGTTTGACTCACCC. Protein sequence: CSARDRGFDSP. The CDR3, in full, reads CSARDRGFDSPLHF.

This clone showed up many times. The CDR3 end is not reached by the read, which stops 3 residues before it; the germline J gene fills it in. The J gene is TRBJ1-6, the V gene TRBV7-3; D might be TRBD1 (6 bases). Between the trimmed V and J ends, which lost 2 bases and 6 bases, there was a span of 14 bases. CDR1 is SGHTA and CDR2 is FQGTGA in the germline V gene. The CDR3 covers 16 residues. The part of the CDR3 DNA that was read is TGTGCCAGCAGCTTATGGTCCAGGGGCGGTAATTCACCC. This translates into CASSLWSRGGNSP. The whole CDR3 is CASSLWSRGGNSPLHF.

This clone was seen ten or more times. CDR3: CASSSKGTSGRFYEQFF. CDR3 DNA (partial): TGCGCCAGCAGCTCCAAGGGGACTAGCGGGAGATTTTATGAG. V and J are TRBV5-1 and TRBJ2-1, with 14 bases lining up with TRBD2. The CDR3 is cut off 3 residues early in the read; its end comes from the germline J gene. Germline V CDR1 and CDR2: SGHRS, YFSETQ. The V and J ends lost 3 bases and 8 bases, in that order; junction bases with no gene match: 10. The CDR3 sequence is 17 residues long.

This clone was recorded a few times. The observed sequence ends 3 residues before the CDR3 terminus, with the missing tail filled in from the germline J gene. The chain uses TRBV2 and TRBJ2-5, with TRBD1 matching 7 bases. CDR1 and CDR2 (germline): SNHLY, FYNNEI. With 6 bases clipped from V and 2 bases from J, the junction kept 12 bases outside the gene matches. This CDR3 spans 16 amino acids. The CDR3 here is CASSLESGTAQETQYF. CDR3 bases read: TGTGCCAGCAGCCTAGAATCCGGGACAGCACAAGAGACC.

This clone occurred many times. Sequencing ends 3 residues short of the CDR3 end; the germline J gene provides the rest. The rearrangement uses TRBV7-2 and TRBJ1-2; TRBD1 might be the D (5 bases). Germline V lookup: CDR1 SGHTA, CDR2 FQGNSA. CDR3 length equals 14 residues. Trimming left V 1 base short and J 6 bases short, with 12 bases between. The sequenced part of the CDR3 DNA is TGTGCCAGCAGCTTAGGAGAATGGGGCAATGGC. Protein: CASSLGEWGNG. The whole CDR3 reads CASSLGEWGNGYTF.

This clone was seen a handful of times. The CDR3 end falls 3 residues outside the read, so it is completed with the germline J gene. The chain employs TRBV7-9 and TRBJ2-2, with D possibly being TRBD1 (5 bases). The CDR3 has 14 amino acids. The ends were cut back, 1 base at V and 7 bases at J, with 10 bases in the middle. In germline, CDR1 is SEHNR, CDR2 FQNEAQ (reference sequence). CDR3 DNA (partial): TGTGCCAGCAGCTTAGGCCAGGGCAGCGGGGAG. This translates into CASSLGQGSGE. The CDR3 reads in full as CASSLGQGSGELFF.

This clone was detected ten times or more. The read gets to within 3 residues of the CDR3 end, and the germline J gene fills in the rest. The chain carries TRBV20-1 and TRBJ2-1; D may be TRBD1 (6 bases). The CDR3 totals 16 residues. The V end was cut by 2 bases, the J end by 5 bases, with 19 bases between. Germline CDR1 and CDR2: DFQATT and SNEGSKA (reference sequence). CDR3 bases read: TGCAGTGCTAGACCATCGTCGGGCAGGGGAAACAATGAG. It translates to CSARPSSGRGNNE. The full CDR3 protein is CSARPSSGRGNNEQFF.

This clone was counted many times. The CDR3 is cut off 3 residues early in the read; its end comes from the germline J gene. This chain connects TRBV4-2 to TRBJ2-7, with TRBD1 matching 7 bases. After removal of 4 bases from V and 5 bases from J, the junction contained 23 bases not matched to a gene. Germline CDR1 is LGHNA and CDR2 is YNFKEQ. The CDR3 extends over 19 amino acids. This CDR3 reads CASSLNRDSIGLTFNEQYF. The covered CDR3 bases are TGTGCCAGCAGCCTTAACCGGGACAGCATCGGACTCACCTTCAACGAG.

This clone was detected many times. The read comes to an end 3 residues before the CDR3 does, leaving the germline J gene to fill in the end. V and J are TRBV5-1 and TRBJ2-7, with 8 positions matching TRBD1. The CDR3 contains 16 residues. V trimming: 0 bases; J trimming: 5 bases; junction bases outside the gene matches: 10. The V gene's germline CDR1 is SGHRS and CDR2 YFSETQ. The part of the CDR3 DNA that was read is TGCGCCAGCAGCTTGGAACCCATGGACAGGGAAAACGAG. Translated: CASSLEPMDRENE. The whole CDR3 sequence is CASSLEPMDRENEQYF.

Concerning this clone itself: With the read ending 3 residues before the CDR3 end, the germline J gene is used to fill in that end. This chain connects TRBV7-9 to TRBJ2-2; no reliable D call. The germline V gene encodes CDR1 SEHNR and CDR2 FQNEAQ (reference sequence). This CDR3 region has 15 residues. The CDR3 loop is CASSLGLGPNSPLFF. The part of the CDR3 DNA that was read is TGTGCCAGCAGCTTAGGGCTTGGGCCTAATTCACCG.